Below are 6 T cell receptor beta chains sequenced from a single sample in a study of blood T cell repertoires in COVID-19. The table came from immunoSEQ multiplex PCR; TCRdb's copy has only in-frame clones and leaves some out. The sample contains about 140,000 clones, 80% to 85% of which appear only once. Sequenced material: peripheral blood. These receptors were taken from a woman aged 80 or over with acute or convalescent COVID-19.

The chain combines TRBV28 with TRBJ1-5; D not certain. V was shortened by 3 bases and J by 2 bases, with 8 bases between the two germline ends. The germline gives CDR1 MDHEN, CDR2 SYDVKM. The CDR3 spans 14 residues. Written as DNA, the CDR3 is TGTGCCAGCAGTTTGGGCAGACGCAATCAGCCCCAGCATTTT. Encoded protein: CASSLGRRNQPQHF. Full variable domain (rest looked up from reference TRBV28 and TRBJ1-5): DVKVTQSSRYLVKRTGEKVFLECVQDMDHENMFWYRQDPGLGLRLIYFSYDVKMKEKGDIPEGYSVSREKKERFSLILESASTNQTSMYLCASSLGRRNQPQHFGDGTRLSIL.

The rearrangement uses TRBV15 and TRBJ1-4, with a weak D call TRBD1 (5 bases). CDR1 LNHNV and CDR2 YYDKDF come from the germline V gene (reference sequence). The CDR3 runs 17 residues. V was cut by 2 bases and J by 4 bases, with 17 bases left in between. The CDR3 nucleotides are TGTGCCACCAGCAGATTGTTAGCAGGGCAGCTTAATGAAAAACTGTTTTTT. The encoded protein is CATSRLLAGQLNEKLFF.

This CDR3 is CASSPGFRVGNTIYF. The DNA of the CDR3 is TGTGCCAGCAGCCCAGGCTTCAGGGTTGGAAACACCATATATTTT. V gene TRBV9 combines with J gene TRBJ1-3; possible D gene TRBD1, 5 bases. The CDR3 spans 15 residues. CDR1 is SGDLS and CDR2 is YYNGEE in the germline V gene. V dropped 4 bases and J dropped 3 bases, with 14 bases sitting between them.

This chain joins TRBV5-1 and TRBJ1-2, with D perhaps matching TRBD1 (6 bases). The CDR3 is 14 amino acids. Germline values: CDR1 SGHRS, CDR2 YFSETQ. V shed 4 bases and J shed 2 bases, with 12 bases lying between them. The DNA for the CDR3 is TGCGCCAGCAGCCAACCACAGGGAAACTATGGCTACACCTTC. This translates into CASSQPQGNYGYTF.

This rearrangement joins TRBV27 to TRBJ2-7, with TRBD1 identical over 8 bases. Germline V gene data show CDR1 as MNHEY and CDR2 as SMNVEV (reference sequence). V trimming: 4 bases; J trimming: 4 bases; junction bases outside the gene matches: 12. The CDR3 spans 16 residues. CDR3 bases: TGTGCCAGCAGTTCCCAACCCGGGACAGGTCCTTACGAGCAGTACTTC. This translates into CASSSQPGTGPYEQYF.

This clone showed up just a few times. In the same sample, other DNA sequences code for this CDR3. This chain connects TRBV27 to TRBJ1-6; D remains ambiguous. The CDR3 loop spans 13 amino acids. The V gene's germline CDR1 is MNHEY and CDR2 SMNVEV (reference sequence). V was cut by 5 bases and J by 4 bases, with 6 bases left in between. CDR3 protein: CASSTDYNSPLHF. The CDR3 region has the DNA TGTGCCAGCAGTACAGATTATAATTCACCCCTCCACTTT.